This T cell receptor (beta chain) was captured by sequencing in a study of monozygotic twins with inflammatory bowel disease. Study-wide findings and caveats: IBD patients, compared with healthy twins, shared fewer clonotypes with others (especially with disease activity). Healthy co-twins, by inverse Simpson, had higher TCRbeta diversity than their siblings with IBD.

A total RNA quantity of 3500 ng went into each TCR library. For each CDR3 protein, TCRdb gives one entry from its re-call of the 5' RACE reads, without DNA. The table for this sample gives 350,000 to 400,000 distinct CDR3 sequences. CDR1 is DFQATT and CDR2 is SNEGSKA in the germline V gene (reference sequence). The CDR3 covers 15 residues. Remarks on this clonotype: The antigen is unknown.

This clonotype originated in a human donor with ulcerative colitis or Crohn's disease, or a healthy co-twin of an affected twin (not recorded which). Source material: blood. This sequence joins TRBV20-1 and TRBJ1-6. The CDR3 sequence is CSAQKAGPYNSPLHF.